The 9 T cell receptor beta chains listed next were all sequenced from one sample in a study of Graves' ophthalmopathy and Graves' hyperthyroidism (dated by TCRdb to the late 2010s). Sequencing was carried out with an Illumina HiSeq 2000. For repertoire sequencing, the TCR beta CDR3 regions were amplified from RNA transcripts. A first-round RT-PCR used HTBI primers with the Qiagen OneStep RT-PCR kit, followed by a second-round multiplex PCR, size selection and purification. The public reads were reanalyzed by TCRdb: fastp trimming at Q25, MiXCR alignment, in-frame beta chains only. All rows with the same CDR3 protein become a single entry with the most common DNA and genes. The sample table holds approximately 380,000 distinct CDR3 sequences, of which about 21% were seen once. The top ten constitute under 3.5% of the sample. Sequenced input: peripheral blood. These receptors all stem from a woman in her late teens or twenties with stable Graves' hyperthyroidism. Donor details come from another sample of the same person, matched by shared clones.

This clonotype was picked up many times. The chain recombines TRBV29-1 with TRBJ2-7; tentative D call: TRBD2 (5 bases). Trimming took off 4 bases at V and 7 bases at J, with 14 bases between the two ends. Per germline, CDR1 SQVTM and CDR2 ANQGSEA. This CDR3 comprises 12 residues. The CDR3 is CSVGVASGEQYF. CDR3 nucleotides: TGCAGCGTTGGGGTAGCCTCGGGGGAGCAGTACTTC.

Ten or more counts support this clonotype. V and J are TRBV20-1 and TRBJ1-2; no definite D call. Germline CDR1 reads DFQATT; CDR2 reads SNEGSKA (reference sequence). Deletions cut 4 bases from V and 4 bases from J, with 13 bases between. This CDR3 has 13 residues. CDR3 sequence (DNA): TGCAGTGCTAAAACGGACCGAAGCTATGGCTACACCTTC. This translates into CSAKTDRSYGYTF.

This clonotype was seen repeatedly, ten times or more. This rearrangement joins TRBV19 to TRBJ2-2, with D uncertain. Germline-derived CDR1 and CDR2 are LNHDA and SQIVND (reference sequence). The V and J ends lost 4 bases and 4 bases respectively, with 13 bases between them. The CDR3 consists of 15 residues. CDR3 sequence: CASSRIRAGTGELFF. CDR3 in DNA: TGTGCCAGTAGTAGGATCCGGGCTGGCACCGGGGAGCTGTTTTTT.

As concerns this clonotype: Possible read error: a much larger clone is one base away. The CDR3 region has the DNA TGTGCCAGCAGCTCGGTGAGCACTCCGTTCTACGAGCAGTACTTC. This translates into CASSSVSTPFYEQYF. V is TRBV7-8 and J is TRBJ2-7, with D hard to call. Germline V CDR1 and CDR2: SGHVS, FQNEAQ. Trimming took off 4 bases at V and 3 bases at J, with 16 bases between the two ends. The CDR3 has 15 residues.

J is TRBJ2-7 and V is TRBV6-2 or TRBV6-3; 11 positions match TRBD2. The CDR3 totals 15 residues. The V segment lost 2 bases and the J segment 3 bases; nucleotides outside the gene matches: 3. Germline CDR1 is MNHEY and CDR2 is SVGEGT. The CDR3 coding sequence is TGTGCCAGCAGTTACGGACTAGCGGGCTACTACGAGCAGTACTTC. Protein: CASSYGLAGYYEQYF.

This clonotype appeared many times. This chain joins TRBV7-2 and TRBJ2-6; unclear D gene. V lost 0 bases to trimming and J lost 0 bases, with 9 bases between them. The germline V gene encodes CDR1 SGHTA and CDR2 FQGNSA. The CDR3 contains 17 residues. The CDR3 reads CASSLARMSSGANVLTF. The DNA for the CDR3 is TGTGCCAGCAGCTTAGCCAGAATGAGCTCTGGGGCCAACGTCCTGACTTTC.

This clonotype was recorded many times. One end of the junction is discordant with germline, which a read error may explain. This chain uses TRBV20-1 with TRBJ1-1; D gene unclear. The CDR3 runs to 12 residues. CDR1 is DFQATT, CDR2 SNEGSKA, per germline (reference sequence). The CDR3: CSASRVLAEAFF. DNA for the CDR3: TGCAGTGCTAGTCGGGTCTTAGCTGAGGCTTTCTTT.

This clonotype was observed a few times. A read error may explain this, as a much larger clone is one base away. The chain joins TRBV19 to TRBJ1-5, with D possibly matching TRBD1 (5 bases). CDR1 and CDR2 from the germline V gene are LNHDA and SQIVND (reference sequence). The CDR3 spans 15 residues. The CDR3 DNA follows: TGTGCCAGTCGATCTCTGACAGAAGGGTATCAGCCCAAGCATTTT. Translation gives CASRSLTEGYQPKHF.

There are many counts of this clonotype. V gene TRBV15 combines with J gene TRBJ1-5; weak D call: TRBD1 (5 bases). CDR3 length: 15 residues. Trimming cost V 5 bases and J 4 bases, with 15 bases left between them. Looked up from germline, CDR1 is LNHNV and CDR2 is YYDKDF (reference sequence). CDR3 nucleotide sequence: TGTGCCACCAGCTTATCCCCGGGGGGTAATCAGCCCCAGCATTTT. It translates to CATSLSPGGNQPQHF. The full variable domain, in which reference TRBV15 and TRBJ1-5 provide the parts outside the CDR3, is DAMVIQNPRYQVTQFGKPVTLSCSQTLNHNVMYWYQQKSSQAPKLLFHYYDKDFNNEADTPDNFQSRRPNTSFCFLDIRSPGLGDTAMYLCATSLSPGGNQPQHFGDGTRLSIL.